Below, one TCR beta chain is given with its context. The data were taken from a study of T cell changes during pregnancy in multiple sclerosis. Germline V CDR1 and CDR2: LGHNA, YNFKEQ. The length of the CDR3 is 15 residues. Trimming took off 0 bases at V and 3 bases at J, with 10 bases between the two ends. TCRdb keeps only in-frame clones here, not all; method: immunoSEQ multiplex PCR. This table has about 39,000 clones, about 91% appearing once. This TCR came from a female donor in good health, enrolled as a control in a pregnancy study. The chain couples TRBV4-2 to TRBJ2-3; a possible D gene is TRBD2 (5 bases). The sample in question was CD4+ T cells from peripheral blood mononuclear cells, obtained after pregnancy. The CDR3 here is CASSQDLSGTDTQYF. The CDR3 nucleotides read TGTGCCAGCAGCCAAGATTTGAGCGGAACAGATACGCAGTATTTT.